One and the same sample provided the 21 T cell receptor beta chains below, sequenced in a study of T cell clonality in common variable immunodeficiency. Their target antigens are unknown. The repertoire was sequenced with immunoSEQ multiplex PCR; TCRdb's copy has only in-frame clones and lacks some. Observed are 25,000 to 30,000 clones, no singletons, with the top ten taking around 3%. Whole-study findings and limits: Reportedly, TCR beta sequences from common variable immunodeficiency showed fewer deletions and N-nucleotide insertions.

What was sequenced was peripheral blood mononuclear cells. The receptors here all came from a human donor with common variable immunodeficiency.

This clone has a count of ten or more. The CDR3 is CASSPPWDRGNYGYTF. CDR3 bases read: TGTGCCAGCTCACCACCTTGGGACAGGGGGAACTATGGC. The rearrangement uses TRBV18 and TRBJ1-2; the match to TRBD1 covers 11 bases. The CDR3 end falls 3 residues outside the read, so it is completed with the germline J gene. The ends lost 0 bases at V and 2 bases at J; junction bases unmatched: 2. This CDR3 is 16 amino acids long. Germline V gives CDR1 KGHSH, CDR2 LQKENI.

This clone was seen repeatedly, ten times or more. With the read ending 3 residues before the CDR3 end, the germline J gene is used to fill in that end. The gene calls are TRBV20-1 and TRBJ2-3; possibly TRBD2 for D (5 bases). The germline CDR1 and CDR2 sequences are DFQATT and SNEGSKA (reference sequence). This CDR3 contains 15 residues. Between the trimmed V and J ends, which lost 1 base and 5 bases, there was a span of 16 bases. CDR3 sequence reads: CSARVGTTEGDTQYF. CDR3 DNA (partial): TGCAGTGCTAGAGTCGGCACAACTGAGGGAGATACG.

Worth noting for this clone: Read data end 3 residues before the CDR3 end; the end is taken from the germline J gene. This chain uses TRBV6-1 with TRBJ2-3; D unresolved. Germline CDR1 MNHNS, CDR2 SASEGT. V gave up 2 bases and J gave up 0 bases, with 6 bases separating them. CDR3 length: 14 residues. Here the CDR3 reads CASSELGSTDTQYF. The CDR3 DNA, read in part, is TGTGCCAGCAGTGAACTAGGAAGCACAGATACG.

Notes on this clone: From the germline J gene comes the end of the CDR3, since the read stops 3 residues before it. The chain joins TRBV7-6 to TRBJ1-1, with D unresolved. Germline V CDR1 and CDR2: SGHVS, FNYEAQ. V was cut by 4 bases and J by 0 bases, with 15 bases left in between. CDR3 length: 16 residues. The CDR3 sequence: CASSSGVQSMNTEAFF. The covered CDR3 bases are TGTGCCAGCAGCTCAGGCGTTCAATCTATGAACACTGAA.

Note on this clone: At one boundary the junction diverges from the germline segment, which might be a read error. The read falls 3 residues short of the CDR3 end, and the missing part is taken from the germline J gene. V and J are TRBV7-9 and TRBJ2-1; tentative D call: TRBD1 (6 bases). Germline CDR1 reads SEHNR; CDR2 reads FQNEAQ (reference sequence). The CDR3 is 13 amino acids. The CDR3 protein is CSSSPAGAGEQFF. Incomplete CDR3 DNA: TGTTCCAGCAGCCCAGCAGGGGCGGGTGAG. The full variable domain, its missing parts supplied by reference TRBV7-9 and TRBJ2-1, is DTGVSQNPRHKITKRGQNVTFRCDPISEHNRLYWYRQTLGQGPEFLTYFQNEAQLEKSRLLSDRFSAERPKGSFSTLEIQRTEQGDSAMYLCSSSPAGAGEQFFGPGTRLTVL.

On this clone itself: The CDR3 is cut off 3 residues early in the read; its end comes from the germline J gene. The V gene is TRBV18, the J gene TRBJ1-1; D call uncertain. Germline V gives CDR1 KGHSH, CDR2 LQKENI. This CDR3 spans 12 amino acids. V was shortened by 2 bases and J by 7 bases, with 8 bases between the two germline ends. CDR3 DNA, as far as it was read: TGTGCCAGCTCACCAGGGCTGCTTGAA. This translates into CASSPGLLE. The CDR3 in full is CASSPGLLEAFF.

Ten or more counts support this clone. CDR3 sequence reads: CASSPNPGDEEKLFF. The part of the CDR3 DNA that was read is TGTGCCAGCAGCCCGAATCCGGGGGATGAAGAAAAA. The genes are TRBV16 and TRBJ1-4; maybe TRBD1 (5 bases). With the read ending 3 residues before the CDR3 end, the germline J gene is used to fill in that end. This CDR3 region has 15 residues. CDR1 is KGHSY and CDR2 is FQNENV in the germline V gene. The V gene lost 4 bases and the J gene lost 8 bases, with 17 bases spanning the gap.

On this clone: The read ends 3 residues before the CDR3 terminus; that terminus is restored from the germline J gene. The chain carries TRBV11-2 and TRBJ1-2; a weak D match, TRBD1 (5 bases). This CDR3 region has 12 residues. Germline V lookup: CDR1 SGHAT, CDR2 FQNNGV. The chain's CDR3 is CASTLGGGGYTF. The CDR3 DNA, read in part, is TGTGCCAGCACGTTGGGGGGTGGCGGC. Based on the CDR3 plus reference TRBV11-2 and TRBJ1-2, the full variable domain is EAGVAQSPRYKIIEKRQSVAFWCNPISGHATLYWYQQILGQGPKLLIQFQNNGVVDDSQLPKDRFSAERLKGVDSTLKIQPAKLEDSAVYLCASTLGGGGYTFGSGTRLTVV.

Many counts were recorded for this clone. With the read ending 3 residues before the CDR3 end, the germline J gene is used to fill in that end. The chain is built from TRBV20-1 and TRBJ2-7, with TRBD2 matching 9 bases. The CDR3 runs 14 residues. J was trimmed by 0 bases and V by 4 bases; bases with no gene match: 4. The germline V gene has CDR1 DFQATT and CDR2 SNEGSKA (reference sequence). The sequenced CDR3 bases are TGCAGTGCTAAAAGCGGGGGGAGCTCCTACGAG. Translation: CSAKSGGSSYE. The entire CDR3 reads CSAKSGGSSYEQYF.

This clone was seen ten or more times. Sequencing ends 3 residues short of the CDR3 end; the germline J gene provides the rest. The rearrangement joins TRBV20-1 to TRBJ2-2; the D gene is possibly TRBD1 (5 bases). CDR1 is DFQATT, CDR2 SNEGSKA, per germline (reference sequence). V shed 4 bases and J shed 4 bases, with 13 bases lying between them. The CDR3 loop spans 14 amino acids. CDR3 DNA, as far as it was read: TGCAGTGCTAACGACAGCCCGGGCACCGGGGAG. This sequence encodes CSANDSPGTGE. The whole CDR3 sequence is CSANDSPGTGELFF.

This clone has ten or more counts. The read falls 3 residues short of the CDR3 end, and the missing part is taken from the germline J gene. The V gene is TRBV18, the J gene TRBJ2-1; 8 bases line up with TRBD1. Germline V gene data show CDR1 as KGHSH and CDR2 as LQKENI. Trimming removed 1 base from V and 2 bases from J; junction bases left unmatched: 13. CDR3 length: 19 residues. This CDR3 reads CASSPRAPRQGSPYNEQFF. The CDR3 DNA, read in part, is TGTGCCAGCTCACCACGGGCACCAAGACAGGGGAGCCCCTACAATGAG.

A remark on this clone: The read gets to within 3 residues of the CDR3 end, and the germline J gene fills in the rest. The chain carries TRBV19 and TRBJ2-2, with TRBD2 matching 15 bases. CDR3 length equals 19 residues. V lost 4 bases and J lost 4; bases outside the gene matches: 10. Germline assignment: CDR1 LNHDA and CDR2 SQIVND (reference sequence). The CDR3 reads CASSNTGLAGGGATGELFF. The sequenced part of the CDR3 DNA is TGTGCCAGTAGTAACACAGGACTAGCGGGAGGGGGGGCCACCGGGGAG. Supplemented by reference TRBV19 and TRBJ2-2, the full variable domain reads DGGITQSPKYLFRKEGQNVTLSCEQNLNHDAMYWYRQDPGQGLRLIYYSQIVNDFQKGDIAEGYSVSREKKESFPLTVTSAQKNPTAFYLCASSNTGLAGGGATGELFFGEGSRLTVL.

This clone was seen a handful of times. From the germline J gene comes the end of the CDR3, since the read stops 3 residues before it. The chain links TRBV5-1 to TRBJ2-3; 13 bases match TRBD2. This CDR3 has 16 residues. CDR1 is SGHRS and CDR2 is YFSETQ in the germline V gene. The V segment lost 4 bases and the J segment 3 bases; nucleotides outside the gene matches: 5. The sequenced part of the CDR3 DNA is TGCGCCAGCAGCCCCGCGACTAGCGGGAGGACAGATACG. Amino acid sequence: CASSPATSGRTDT. The CDR3 in its entirety is CASSPATSGRTDTQYF.

This clone was observed a few times. The read ends 3 residues before the CDR3 terminus; that terminus is restored from the germline J gene. This chain connects TRBV20-1 to TRBJ1-1, with D perhaps TRBD1 (5 bases). This CDR3 has 10 residues. Germline V gene lookup returns CDR1 DFQATT and CDR2 SNEGSKA (reference sequence). Incomplete CDR3 DNA: TGCAGTGCTAATGGACACGGG. This encodes CSANGHG. The full CDR3 reads CSANGHGAFF.

With regard to this clone: The CDR3 goes on 3 residues after the read ends, and that part is filled in from the germline J gene. V usage is TRBV30 and J usage is TRBJ1-5; a weak D match, TRBD1 (6 bases). There are 14 residues in the CDR3. Germline assignment: CDR1 GTSNPN and CDR2 SVGIG (reference sequence). V was cut by 5 bases and J by 3 bases, with 14 bases left in between. CDR3 amino acids: CAWGLWGPNQPQHF. CDR3 bases read: TGTGCCTGGGGCCTTTGGGGGCCCAATCAGCCC.

This clone appeared a few times. From the germline J gene comes the end of the CDR3, since the read stops 3 residues before it. This rearrangement joins TRBV7-2 to TRBJ1-3; D gene unclear. There are 12 residues in the CDR3. Between the trimmed V and J ends, which lost 3 bases and 7 bases, there was a span of 7 bases. CDR1 is SGHTA and CDR2 is FQGNSA in the germline V gene. The CDR3 region is CASSFPGNTIYF. CDR3 DNA, as far as it was read: TGTGCCAGCAGCTTTCCCGGGAACACC. The whole variable domain, filled in from reference TRBV7-2 and TRBJ1-3, reads GAGVSQSPSNKVTEKGKDVELRCDPISGHTALYWYRQSLGQGLEFLIYFQGNSAPDKSGLPSDRFSAERTGGSVSTLTIQRTQQEDSAVYLCASSFPGNTIYFGEGSWLTVV.

The table lists this clone with a few counts. Read sequence stops 3 residues before the CDR3 end, and the germline J gene provides the missing end. The rearrangement links TRBV10-3 to TRBJ2-5; 8 positions agree with TRBD1. Germline CDR1 reads ENHRY; CDR2 reads SYGVKD. Losses at the gene ends were 3 bases for V and 3 bases for J; bases not matched to a gene: 3. The CDR3 has 14 amino acids. CDR3 sequence reads: CAISDSTGEETQYF. The CDR3 bases that were read are TGTGCCATCAGTGACTCGACAGGGGAAGAGACC.

Concerning this clone itself: With the read ending 3 residues before the CDR3 end, the germline J gene is used to fill in that end. This chain joins TRBV5-1 and TRBJ2-3; TRBD1 matches at 11 bases. The CDR3 spans 15 residues. J lost 4 bases, V lost 4 bases, and 5 bases had no gene match. CDR1 SGHRS and CDR2 YFSETQ come from the germline V gene. The CDR3 DNA, read in part, is TGCGCCAGCAGCAGGGGACAGGGGGTTTCAGATACG. Translated: CASSRGQGVSDT. The entire CDR3 sequence reads CASSRGQGVSDTQYF.

In the case of this clone: The read ends 3 residues early relative to the CDR3; the germline J gene fills the gap. The chain joins TRBV20-1 to TRBJ2-7; 10 positions match TRBD2. Germline CDR1 DFQATT, CDR2 SNEGSKA (reference sequence). V lost 3 bases and J lost 2; bases outside the gene matches: 7. This CDR3 spans 15 amino acids. The chain's CDR3 is CSASGEREGPYEQYF. Incomplete CDR3 DNA: TGCAGTGCTAGCGGTGAGCGGGAGGGACCCTACGAG.

With regard to this clone: Read data end 3 residues before the CDR3 end; the end is taken from the germline J gene. V gene TRBV6-9 combines with J gene TRBJ1-5; D gene ambiguous. The V and J ends lost 4 bases and 1 base respectively, with 14 bases between them. The germline gives CDR1 MNHGY, CDR2 SVAAGI. The CDR3 covers 16 residues. The CDR3 here is CASSSRLQGSNQPQHF. CDR3 DNA, as far as it was read: TGTGCCAGCAGTTCCCGCCTCCAAGGGAGCAATCAGCCC.

The CDR3 DNA, read in part, is TGTGCCAGCAGCCCCGTAGCGGGAGAGTGGAATGAG. This codes for CASSPVAGEWNE. The full CDR3 sequence reads CASSPVAGEWNEQFF. This rearrangement joins TRBV5-5 to TRBJ2-1, with TRBD2 matching over 9 bases. The read stops 3 residues short of the end of the CDR3; the missing end is completed from the germline J gene. CDR3 length: 15 residues. Trimming cost V 4 bases and J 7 bases; bases outside gene matches: 9. Looked up from germline, CDR1 is SGHKS and CDR2 is YYEKEE (reference sequence).